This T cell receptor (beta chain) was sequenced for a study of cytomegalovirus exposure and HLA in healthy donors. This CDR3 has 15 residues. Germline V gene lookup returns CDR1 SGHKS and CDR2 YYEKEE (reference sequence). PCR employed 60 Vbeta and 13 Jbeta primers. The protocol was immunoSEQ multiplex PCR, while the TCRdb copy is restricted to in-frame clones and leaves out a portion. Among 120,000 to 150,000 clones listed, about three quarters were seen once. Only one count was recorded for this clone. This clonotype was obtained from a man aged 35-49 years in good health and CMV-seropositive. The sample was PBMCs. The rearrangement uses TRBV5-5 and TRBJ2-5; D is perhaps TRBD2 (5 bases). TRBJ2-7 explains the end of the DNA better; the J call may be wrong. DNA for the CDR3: TGTGCCAGCAGCTTGGCGTCGGGGTTCTCCTACGAGCAGTACTTC. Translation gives CASSLASGFSYEQYF.